This T cell receptor beta chain comes out of a study of a mutant IDH1 vaccine in newly diagnosed glioma. Study findings and constraints: Patients showed vaccine-induced immune responses at a rate of approximately 95%.

Noted time point: week 5, during vaccination. Vaccination used 300 ug of mutant IDH1 20-mer peptide per dose, with topical imiquimod. The donors had new WHO grade 3 or 4 astrocytomas; these were IDH1-mutant and ATRX-lost. Sequenced by immunoSEQ multiplex PCR; TCRdb stores in-frame clones only, minus some. The repertoire holds over 50,000 clones, 70% to 90% seen once, with about 5% in the top ten. Germline V CDR1 and CDR2: SGDLS, YYNGEE. This CDR3 spans 15 amino acids. V dropped 4 bases and J dropped 2 bases, with 16 bases sitting between them. This clone was detected once. Its specificity is unknown. This clonotype was sampled from a woman aged 40 to 50 with glioma. The V and J genes are TRBV9 and TRBJ2-7; weak D call: TRBD2 (6 bases). The sequencing here drew on PBMCs, taken from a glioma patient whose treatment included an IDH1 peptide vaccine. In DNA, the CDR3 is TGTGCCAGCAGCAGAGGGGCTAGCGAGACCTACGAGCAGTACTTC. Its protein product is CASSRGASETYEQYF. The full variable domain, with the rest looked up from reference TRBV9 and TRBJ2-7, is DSGVTQTPKHLITATGQRVTLRCSPRSGDLSVYWYQQSLDQGLQFLIQYYNGEERAKGNILERFSAQQFPDLHSELNLSSLELGDSALYFCASSRGASETYEQYFGPGTRLTVT.